This T cell receptor (beta chain) was recovered during a study of T cells after yellow fever vaccination. There are 14 residues in the CDR3. The ends were cut back, 4 bases at V and 7 bases at J, with 14 bases in the middle. Looked up from germline, CDR1 is LGHNA and CDR2 is YNFKEQ. MiXCR, applied by TCRdb to the 5' RACE reads, yields one record per CDR3 protein. Of around 600,000 distinct CDR3 sequences in the sample, about 12% were seen once. This TCR was recovered from a young man who received the YFV17D yellow fever vaccine. The V and J genes are TRBV4-2 and TRBJ2-4, with D unresolved. This material consisted of PBMCs, taken on the day of the yellow fever booster vaccination. CDR3 in DNA: TGTGCCAGCAGCCCCCGGCACTTTCTTAACATTCAGTACTTC. This translates into CASSPRHFLNIQYF.